Reported below is one T cell receptor beta chain. This sample was taken from a study of blood T cell repertoires in COVID-19. About the research overall: Spain, Italy and the United States supplied samples that represented acute and convalescent COVID-19. PBMCs, B-cell-depleted T cells, or T cells were the source of the cDNA or gDNA that made up the material.

Trimming removed 5 bases from V and 4 bases from J; junction bases left unmatched: 3. The germline V gene encodes CDR1 MNHEY and CDR2 SMNVEV (reference sequence). The CDR3 sequence is 13 residues long. Only in-frame clones appear in the TCRdb table, and some are missing; sequencing was by immunoSEQ multiplex PCR. The sample consists of 91,000 or so clones, 80% to 90% of them appearing once. Material for sequencing was peripheral blood. The sequence came from a human donor in a cohort sampled during active COVID-19. The rearrangement joins TRBV27 to TRBJ1-1, with TRBD1 matching over 8 bases. CDR3: CASSADRVTEAFF. The CDR3 DNA is TGTGCCAGCAGTGCGGACAGGGTCACTGAAGCTTTCTTT.